This T cell receptor beta chain was sequenced during a study of control samples from healthy donors and cancer patients. Trimming took 6 bases from V and 5 from J; bases not matched to a gene: 6. CDR1 and CDR2 from the germline V gene are SGHAT and FQNNGV. The CDR3 consists of 13 residues. Produced via immunoSEQ multiplex PCR; TCRdb's table is partial and in-frame only. The sample table sets out approximately 190,000 clones. This receptor was obtained from a woman in her thirties in good health. The V call is TRBV11-2, the J call TRBJ2-7; 8 bases agree with TRBD2. Sequencing was performed on blood. The CDR3 spells CASSSGTRDEQYF. The CDR3 coding sequence is TGTGCCAGCAGTTCCGGGACTAGAGACGAGCAGTACTTC.